What follows are 31 T cell receptor beta chains derived from one specimen sequenced in a study of CD8 T cells in acute hepatitis C reinfection. Profiled with immunoSEQ multiplex PCR; TCRdb holds only in-frame clones, not every one. Of about 38,000 clones listed, 80% to 90% are singletons. Time point given: naive CD8 control sorted from an acute-time-point sample. Sequencing input: naive CD8+ T cells from PBMCs. Source of these receptors: a man aged 25 to 40 with chronic hepatitis C.

This CDR3 reads CASSQVGDGEAFF. Here the CDR3 DNA reads TGCGCCAGCAGCCAAGTCGGGGACGGTGAAGCTTTCTTT. The chain recombines TRBV4-3 with TRBJ1-1; maybe TRBD1 (5 bases). V was shortened by 1 base and J by 7 bases, with 10 bases between the two germline ends. Per germline, CDR1 LGHNA and CDR2 YSLEER. This CDR3 is built from 13 residues.

V and J are TRBV7-2 and TRBJ1-2, with a tentative D call TRBD1 (5 bases). Germline CDR1 is SGHTA and CDR2 is FQGNSA. V gave up 3 bases and J gave up 12 bases, with 5 bases separating them. The CDR3 totals 9 residues. CDR3 nucleotide sequence: TGTGCCAGCAGCTTGGACAACACCTTC. Its protein is CASSLDNTF. Based on the CDR3 plus reference TRBV7-2 and TRBJ1-2, the full variable domain is GAGVSQSPSNKVTEKGKDVELRCDPISGHTALYWYRQSLGQGLEFLIYFQGNSAPDKSGLPSDRFSAERTGGSVSTLTIQRTQQEDSAVYLCASSLDNTFGSGTRLTVV.

Here the CDR3 reads CASSLFERLNTEAFF. CDR3 nucleotides: TGTGCCAGCAGCTTATTCGAGAGATTGAACACTGAAGCTTTCTTT. V is TRBV13 and J is TRBJ1-1; D gene unclear. Germline V gene lookup returns CDR1 PRHDT and CDR2 FYEKMQ (reference sequence). CDR3 length equals 15 residues. V was pared by 2 bases and J by 0 bases, with 10 bases between.

The rearrangement joins TRBV30 to TRBJ2-2; D uncertain. Per the germline V gene, CDR1 is GTSNPN and CDR2 is SVGIG (reference sequence). The CDR3 spans 16 residues. Trimming cost V 4 bases and J 5 bases, with 20 bases left between them. CDR3 DNA sequence: TGTGCCTGGAATACAAGACCGGGCGAGAGTACCGGGGAGCTGTTTTTT. Translation: CAWNTRPGESTGELFF.

There are a few counts of this clone. The rearrangement links TRBV11-2 to TRBJ2-5; unclear D gene. Germline V gene lookup returns CDR1 SGHAT and CDR2 FQNNGV. This CDR3 has 11 residues. V lost 4 bases and J lost 4, with 4 bases in between. The CDR3 coding sequence is TGTGCCAGCAGCTACGGAGAGACCCAGTACTTC. Translation gives CASSYGETQYF.

V gene TRBV7-6 combines with J gene TRBJ1-1; D is undetermined. V shed 5 bases and J shed 4 bases, with 11 bases lying between them. CDR1 is SGHVS and CDR2 is FNYEAQ in the germline V gene. The CDR3 is 13 amino acids. The CDR3 DNA reads as TGTGCCAGCAGCCGCGGGCCTAGCACTGAAGCTTTCTTT. It codes for CASSRGPSTEAFF.

This chain connects TRBV7-9 to TRBJ1-2; D is uncertain. Germline V CDR1 and CDR2: SEHNR, FQNEAQ (reference sequence). CDR3 length: 17 amino acids. Trimming cost V 4 bases and J 0 bases, with 18 bases left between them. The CDR3 loop is CASSSYLRTETNYGYTF. CDR3 in DNA: TGTGCCAGCAGCTCGTACCTGCGGACGGAAACTAACTATGGCTACACCTTC.

The gene calls are TRBV5-6 and TRBJ1-6, with TRBD1 as a possible D gene (6 bases). The V gene lost 1 base and the J gene lost 0 bases, with 11 bases spanning the gap. This CDR3 is built from 17 residues. CDR1 is SGHDT, CDR2 YYEEEE, per germline. The CDR3 sequence: CASSLSQGSSYNSPLHF. In nucleotides, the CDR3 is TGTGCCAGCAGCTTGAGCCAGGGGAGCTCCTATAATTCACCCCTCCACTTT.

V usage is TRBV5-4 and J usage is TRBJ2-3; tentatively, D is TRBD1 or TRBD2 (5 bases each). The CDR3 spans 14 residues. Germline V lookup: CDR1 SGHNT, CDR2 YYREEE (reference sequence). V dropped 6 bases and J dropped 2 bases, with 13 bases sitting between them. As DNA, the CDR3 is TGTGCCAGCACCTCGGGGCGATACACAGATACGCAGTATTTT. Its translation is CASTSGRYTDTQYF.

J is TRBJ2-7 and V is TRBV27; no clear D gene. The ends were cut back, 6 bases at V and 6 bases at J, with 9 bases in the middle. The CDR3 has 11 residues. Germline V gives CDR1 MNHEY, CDR2 SMNVEV (reference sequence). The CDR3 nucleotides read TGTGCCAGCAGGAAAGCCCGCGAGCAGTACTTC. Translated, it gives CASRKAREQYF.

CDR3 loop: CASSEQGYNEQFF. CDR3 coding DNA: TGCGCCAGCAGTGAACAGGGGTACAATGAGCAGTTCTTC. This chain links TRBV10-2 with TRBJ2-1; 7 bases line up with TRBD1. This CDR3 comprises 13 residues. In germline, CDR1 is WSHSY, CDR2 SAAADI. J lost 4 bases, V lost 3 bases, and 0 bases had no gene match.

The rearrangement links TRBV6-6 to TRBJ2-2, with D possibly being TRBD1 (5 bases). The germline gives CDR1 MNHNY, CDR2 SVGAGI (reference sequence). The CDR3 sequence is 15 residues long. The V gene lost 2 bases and the J gene lost 4 bases, with 11 bases spanning the gap. The CDR3 protein is CASSYHRPSTGELFF. The DNA of the CDR3 is TGTGCCAGCAGTTACCACAGGCCATCCACCGGGGAGCTGTTTTTT.

The V and J genes are TRBV4-1 and TRBJ2-2; TRBD1 might be the D (6 bases). The CDR3 consists of 16 residues. Trimming left V 6 bases short and J 7 bases short, with 21 bases between. The germline CDR1 and CDR2 sequences are MGHRA and YSYEKL. In DNA form, the CDR3 reads TGCGCCAGCAGTGGCCCTTCGACAGGACCCATCGGGGAGCTGTTTTTT. Translating it yields CASSGPSTGPIGELFF.

This clone was found a few times. V gene TRBV9 combines with J gene TRBJ1-5; the match to TRBD1 covers 7 bases. CDR3 length: 13 residues. Unmatched junction bases numbered 3, after V lost 3 bases and J lost 6 bases. In germline, CDR1 is SGDLS, CDR2 YYNGEE. The CDR3 protein is CASSGTGLQPQHF. The CDR3 DNA follows: TGTGCCAGCAGCGGGACAGGCCTTCAGCCCCAGCATTTT.

The rearrangement links TRBV6-5 to TRBJ2-1; D is uncertain. V shed 2 bases and J shed 5 bases, with 7 bases lying between them. CDR3 length: 13 amino acids. The V gene's germline CDR1 is MNHEY and CDR2 SVGAGI. In DNA, the CDR3 is TGTGCCAGCAGTTACGTAGGAGACAATGAGCAGTTCTTC. Protein sequence: CASSYVGDNEQFF.

The rearrangement joins TRBV19 to TRBJ2-7; 7 nucleotides align to TRBD2. The V segment lost 6 bases and the J segment 4 bases; nucleotides outside the gene matches: 9. CDR1 and CDR2 from the germline V gene are LNHDA and SQIVND (reference sequence). CDR3 length: 14 residues. The CDR3 spells CASSIGGSYYEQYF. Here the CDR3 DNA reads TGTGCCAGTAGCATCGGCGGGAGCTATTACGAGCAGTACTTC.

The rearrangement links TRBV4-1 to TRBJ2-2; 11 bases are a match to TRBD2. Trimming took 4 bases from V and 0 from J; bases not matched to a gene: 4. The CDR3 consists of 17 residues. In germline, CDR1 is MGHRA, CDR2 YSYEKL. CDR3 sequence reads: CASSRLAGPTNTGELFF. The CDR3 DNA reads as TGCGCCAGCAGCCGACTAGCGGGGCCCACGAACACCGGGGAGCTGTTTTTT.

This clone occurred once. The chain uses TRBV4-3 and TRBJ1-3; a possible D gene is TRBD1 (5 bases). Trimming took 6 bases from V and 7 from J, leaving 13 bases between them. This CDR3 has 13 residues. CDR1 and CDR2 from the germline V gene are LGHNA and YSLEER. The CDR3 spells CASSLSEGNTIYF. CDR3 nucleotide sequence: TGCGCCAGCAGTCTCTCCGAGGGGAACACCATATATTTT.

The V gene is TRBV7-8, the J gene TRBJ2-7, with D possibly being TRBD1 (8 bases). The CDR3 consists of 16 residues. V was pared by 3 bases and J by 5 bases, with 20 bases between. Germline V lookup: CDR1 SGHVS, CDR2 FQNEAQ. The DNA for the CDR3 is TGTGCCAGCAGCTTCGCCTTGACAGGGGAGGGAAACGAGCAGTACTTC. Protein: CASSFALTGEGNEQYF.

There are a few counts of this clone. The chain joins TRBV7-9 to TRBJ2-5, with D maybe TRBD1 (5 bases). Germline V CDR1 and CDR2: SEHNR, FQNEAQ (reference sequence). V gave up 5 bases and J gave up 2 bases, with 18 bases separating them. The CDR3 loop spans 16 amino acids. Here the CDR3 DNA reads TGTGCCAGCAGCCCCAAGGAAGACAGATATCAAGAGACCCAGTACTTC. Encoded protein: CASSPKEDRYQETQYF.

J is TRBJ2-1 and V is TRBV14; D is possibly TRBD1 or TRBD2 (6 bases each). This CDR3 has 15 residues. V dropped 4 bases and J dropped 4 bases, with 14 bases sitting between them. Germline V gene lookup returns CDR1 SGHDN and CDR2 FVKESK. CDR3 sequence (DNA): TGTGCCAGCAGCCCCATGGGGGGCTCTTACAATGAGCAGTTCTTC. This sequence encodes CASSPMGGSYNEQFF.

The CDR3 is CASSLGKGMDEQFF. The CDR3 DNA reads as TGTGCCAGCAGCTTAGGGAAGGGGATGGATGAGCAGTTCTTC. The V gene is TRBV13, the J gene TRBJ2-1; D may be TRBD1 (5 bases). The CDR3 is made up of 14 amino acids. Between the trimmed V and J ends, which lost 0 bases and 8 bases, there was a span of 11 bases. Germline CDR1 reads PRHDT; CDR2 reads FYEKMQ (reference sequence).

The rearrangement uses TRBV7-9 and TRBJ1-5; 8 nucleotides match TRBD1. The germline V gene encodes CDR1 SEHNR and CDR2 FQNEAQ (reference sequence). J lost 5 bases, V lost 4 bases, and 7 bases had no gene match. The CDR3 runs 15 residues. Written as DNA, the CDR3 is TGTGCCAGCAGCTCAAAGGGACAGGCCCATCAGCCCCAGCATTTT. Translating it yields CASSSKGQAHQPQHF. Supplemented by reference TRBV7-9 and TRBJ1-5, the full variable domain reads DTGVSQNPRHKITKRGQNVTFRCDPISEHNRLYWYRQTLGQGPEFLTYFQNEAQLEKSRLLSDRFSAERPKGSFSTLEIQRTEQGDSAMYLCASSSKGQAHQPQHFGDGTRLSIL.

The chain recombines TRBV4-2 with TRBJ2-3, with 8 bases identical to TRBD2. This CDR3 is 17 amino acids long. With 0 bases clipped from V and 4 bases from J, the junction kept 9 bases outside the gene matches. Germline CDR1 and CDR2: LGHNA and YNFKEQ. CDR3 in DNA: TGTGCCAGCAGCCAAGAAGAACGGAATAGCGGGGCAGATACGCAGTATTTT. It translates to CASSQEERNSGADTQYF.

The chain carries TRBV27 and TRBJ2-7; D is perhaps TRBD1 or TRBD2 (6 bases each). V was cut by 6 bases and J by 0 bases, with 18 bases left in between. Germline CDR1 MNHEY, CDR2 SMNVEV (reference sequence). The CDR3 has 16 amino acids. CDR3 in DNA: TGTGCCAGCAGCCCCGCGGTTGGGGGGCACTCCTACGAGCAGTACTTC. It translates to CASSPAVGGHSYEQYF.

This clone was seen a handful of times. This chain connects TRBV7-3 to TRBJ2-1, with D unclear. Trimming left V 2 bases short and J 0 bases short, with 11 bases between. CDR3 size: 16 residues. The V gene's germline CDR1 is SGHTA and CDR2 FQGTGA. In DNA form, the CDR3 reads TGTGCCAGCAGCTTATCTTCTATGAGCTCCTACAATGAGCAGTTCTTC. Translating it yields CASSLSSMSSYNEQFF.

The gene calls are TRBV29-1 and TRBJ2-3, with 11 bases aligning to TRBD2. V dropped 2 bases and J dropped 4; count of bases not matched to a gene: 11. The germline V gene has CDR1 SQVTM and CDR2 ANQGSEA. CDR3 size: 17 residues. CDR3 in DNA: TGCAGCGTTGAACCTTGGGATAGCGGGAGGGCCGCAGATACGCAGTATTTT. Protein: CSVEPWDSGRAADTQYF.

The chain links TRBV19 to TRBJ1-2; D may be TRBD1 (5 bases). This CDR3 is 16 amino acids long. CDR1 is LNHDA and CDR2 is SQIVND in the germline V gene (reference sequence). The V gene lost 6 bases and the J gene lost 2 bases, with 19 bases spanning the gap. CDR3 loop: CASRVNGDGSNYGYTF. For the CDR3, the DNA is TGTGCCAGTAGGGTCAACGGGGACGGATCCAACTATGGCTACACCTTC.

J is TRBJ2-5 and V is TRBV5-1, with 10 bases identical to TRBD1. The V gene end was trimmed by 3 bases and the J gene end by 3 bases; junction bases not matched to a gene: 5. CDR1 is SGHRS, CDR2 YFSETQ, per germline. This CDR3 contains 15 residues. The CDR3 region is CASSSGTGVEETQYF. CDR3 DNA: TGCGCCAGCAGCTCCGGGACAGGGGTTGAAGAGACCCAGTACTTC.

In its sample, this clone was seen once. The chain uses TRBV10-3 and TRBJ2-3; tentatively, D is TRBD1 (6 bases). This CDR3 has 15 residues. Germline values: CDR1 ENHRY, CDR2 SYGVKD. With 9 bases removed from V and 1 base from J, the gap between germline ends came to 17 bases. DNA of the CDR3: TGTGCCATTGATTACCGGGACACTCGCACAGATACGCAGTATTTT. It is translated as CAIDYRDTRTDTQYF.

V is TRBV4-3 and J is TRBJ2-2; tentative D call: TRBD2 (6 bases). CDR1 and CDR2 (germline): LGHNA, YSLEER. The CDR3 covers 15 residues. Between the trimmed V and J ends, which lost 5 bases and 7 bases, there was a span of 17 bases. CDR3 coding DNA: TGCGCCAGCAGCAGGGACTCCTTTTCCGGCGGGGAGCTGTTTTTT. It specifies CASSRDSFSGGELFF.